This T cell receptor (beta chain) was recovered during a study of breast tumors, draining lymph nodes, adjacent tissues. One entry per CDR3 protein results from TCRdb running MiXCR on the multiplex PCR reads. The sample lists some 170,000 distinct CDR3 sequences, 30% to 40% occurring once. Axillary draining lymph nodes of breast cancer patients supplied the node samples. CDR3 size: 15 residues. The V gene's germline CDR1 is LNHDA and CDR2 SQIVND (reference sequence). The trim removed 2 bases at V and 12 bases at J, leaving 14 bases unmatched. The sample taken for sequencing was axillary lymph node tissue. The V and J genes are TRBV19 and TRBJ1-2; the match to TRBD1 covers 8 bases. The sequence derives from a female donor with breast cancer. Some clones in this sample may be carry-over from other donors' samples. CDR3 region: CASSIRQGPLSGNTF. CDR3 in DNA: TGTGCCAGTAGTATACGACAGGGGCCGCTCTCTGGAAACACCTTC.